The 27 T cell receptor beta chains presented below share a single source sample, sequenced in a study of metastatic and nonmetastatic thyroid tumors. Each patient went into thyroid surgery without having received any treatment. MiXCR was used by TCRdb to re-call the PCR reads. This sample has around 15,000 clones, with around 3.8% found just once. The sequenced material came from tumor tissue. Receptor source: a female donor with papillary thyroid cancer or a benign thyroid nodule (not recorded which). Some clones in this sample may be carry-over from other donors' samples.

This clone is judged medium-sized. This chain connects TRBV5-1 to TRBJ1-6; TRBD1 might be the D (6 bases). The ends were cut back, 4 bases at V and 4 bases at J, with 15 bases in the middle. Per the germline V gene, CDR1 is SGHRS and CDR2 is YFSETQ. The CDR3 extends over 16 amino acids. CDR3 loop: CASSKGQSSYNSPLHF. The DNA for the CDR3 is TGCGCCAGCAGCAAAGGACAGTCGAGTTATAATTCACCCCTCCACTTT.

J is TRBJ2-7 and V is TRBV19, with a possible D match to TRBD2 (6 bases). With 5 bases removed from V and 4 bases from J, the gap between germline ends came to 12 bases. This CDR3 spans 13 amino acids. Germline CDR1 reads LNHDA; CDR2 reads SQIVND (reference sequence). The CDR3, as DNA: TGTGCCAGTAGTGGTATAGCGGCATACGAGCAGTACTTC. Translated: CASSGIAAYEQYF.

This chain joins TRBV12-5 and TRBJ1-1; D ambiguous. The germline V gene has CDR1 LGHNT and CDR2 FRNRAP. The CDR3 consists of 12 residues. The V gene lost 6 bases and the J gene lost 6 bases, with 11 bases spanning the gap. CDR3 nucleotide sequence: TGTGCTAGTGGCCCCTCGACATCTGAAGCTTTCTTT. Translated, it gives CASGPSTSEAFF. Using reference TRBV12-5 and TRBJ1-1 for the parts outside the CDR3, the full variable domain is DARVTQTPRHKVTEMGQEVTMRCQPILGHNTVFWYRQTMMQGLELLAYFRNRAPLDDSGMPKDRFSAEMPDATLATLKIQPSEPRDSAVYFCASGPSTSEAFFGQGTRLTVV.

This clone is categorized as medium-sized. This chain links TRBV7-3 with TRBJ1-6; unclear D gene. The CDR3 length is 14 residues. Deletions cut 2 bases from V and 7 bases from J, with 9 bases between. Germline V gene lookup returns CDR1 SGHTA and CDR2 FQGTGA. CDR3 DNA sequence: TGTGCCAGCAGCTTAGACCCTGGAAATTCACCCCTCCACTTT. The encoded protein is CASSLDPGNSPLHF.

This rearrangement joins TRBV27 to TRBJ2-7; unclear D gene. Deletions cut 3 bases from V and 8 bases from J, with 5 bases between. The CDR3 loop spans 10 amino acids. Germline V gene lookup returns CDR1 MNHEY and CDR2 SMNVEV (reference sequence). CDR3 bases: TGTGCCAGCAGTTTGAATAAGCAGTACTTC. Its translation: CASSLNKQYF.

This clone was recorded a few times. The gene calls are TRBV12-3 or TRBV12-4 and TRBJ1-5; no clear D. This CDR3 contains 13 residues. The V end was cut by 1 base, the J end by 6 bases, with 7 bases between. The CDR3: CASSLGGGQPQHF. The DNA of the CDR3 is TGTGCCAGCAGTTTAGGAGGTGGTCAGCCCCAGCATTTT.

This clone was detected ten times or more. The sample carries other DNA sequences with the same CDR3. The chain joins TRBV7-2 to TRBJ2-3, with D possibly TRBD1 on 6 matching bases. The CDR3 has 12 amino acids. Germline CDR1 reads SGHTA; CDR2 reads FQGNSA. Trimming shortened V by 5 bases and J by 6 bases, and 9 bases separated the two germline ends. Here the CDR3 DNA reads TGTGCCAGCAGCCCGCAGGGGGATACGCAGTATTTT. Protein product: CASSPQGDTQYF.

This clone was seen at least ten times. The chain employs TRBV18 and TRBJ2-7; D ambiguous. The CDR3 spans 12 residues. Germline values: CDR1 KGHSH, CDR2 LQKENI. The germline V and J ends were trimmed by 6 bases and 3 bases, with 9 bases remaining between them. CDR3 DNA sequence: TGTGCCAGCTCCGCTGCGGTCTACGAGCAGTACTTC. It is translated as CASSAAVYEQYF.

This clone has a handful of counts. In DNA, the CDR3 is TGTGCCAGCAGCTCACAACAGGGTTTAAATGGGTATTTT. Encoded protein: CASSSQQGLNGYF. V and J are TRBV11-2 and TRBJ2-3; D is possibly TRBD1 (6 bases). This CDR3 contains 13 residues. CDR1 is SGHAT, CDR2 FQNNGV, per germline. Trimming shortened V by 4 bases and J by 14 bases, and 19 bases separated the two germline ends.

This clone is deemed medium-sized. This chain links TRBV7-3 with TRBJ2-2; 8 nucleotides line up with TRBD2. The CDR3 has 16 amino acids. V lost 4 bases and J lost 4; bases outside the gene matches: 8. Germline V lookup: CDR1 SGHTA, CDR2 FQGTGA. The CDR3 protein is CASSSRSGSGTGELFF. The CDR3 DNA sequence: TGTGCCAGCAGCTCGCGCAGCGGGAGTGGCACCGGGGAGCTGTTTTTT.

The CDR3 spells CASSVGTSGYEQYF. The CDR3 nucleotides are TGTGCCAGCAGTGTAGGGACTAGCGGCTACGAGCAGTACTTC. The gene calls are TRBV12-3 or TRBV12-4 and TRBJ2-7; 11 bases agree with TRBD2. There are 14 residues in the CDR3. The V gene end was trimmed by 5 bases and the J gene end by 3 bases; junction bases not matched to a gene: 3.

This clone was detected only a few times. V gene TRBV7-3 combines with J gene TRBJ2-3; TRBD2 aligns across 16 bases. With V trimmed by 3 bases and J by 5 bases, 5 bases remained unmatched. Per the germline V gene, CDR1 is SGHTA and CDR2 is FQGTGA. The CDR3 totals 17 residues. CDR3 protein: CASSLGLAGGGVDTQYF. For the CDR3, the DNA is TGTGCCAGCAGCTTGGGACTAGCGGGAGGGGGAGTAGATACGCAGTATTTT.

A few counts support this clone. The CDR3 is CASSFGDSPRSTDTQYF. The CDR3 DNA is TGTGCCAGCAGCTTCGGGGATTCGCCCCGTAGCACAGATACGCAGTATTTT. V usage is TRBV5-8 and J usage is TRBJ2-3; D possibly corresponds to TRBD2 (5 bases). Per germline, CDR1 SGHTS and CDR2 YDEGEE. There are 17 residues in the CDR3. V lost 2 bases and J lost 0, with 16 bases in between.

This clone was seen only a few times. This CDR3 is CASSFMARGAEAFF. CDR3 coding DNA: TGTGCCAGCAGCTTTATGGCCAGGGGGGCTGAAGCTTTCTTT. The gene calls are TRBV11-2 and TRBJ1-1; 7 positions agree with TRBD1. This CDR3 is 14 amino acids long. V lost 3 bases to trimming and J lost 6 bases; unmatched junction nucleotides: 7. The V gene's germline CDR1 is SGHAT and CDR2 FQNNGV. Together with reference TRBV11-2 and TRBJ1-1, the CDR3 gives the full variable domain: EAGVAQSPRYKIIEKRQSVAFWCNPISGHATLYWYQQILGQGPKLLIQFQNNGVVDDSQLPKDRFSAERLKGVDSTLKIQPAKLEDSAVYLCASSFMARGAEAFFGQGTRLTVV.

Relative to its sample, this clone is large (0.1 to 1%). V is TRBV12-3 or TRBV12-4 and J is TRBJ1-2, with 7 bases that match TRBD1. This CDR3 contains 13 residues. V shed 3 bases, J shed 6 bases, and the junction held 4 bases outside the gene matches. CDR3 bases: TGTGCCAGCAGTTTGGGGACAGCCCATGGCTACACCTTC. It codes for CASSLGTAHGYTF.

This clone was picked up a small number of times. This CDR3 reads CASSPSGIPQAFF. CDR3 DNA sequence: TGTGCCAGCAGTCCATCAGGGATCCCCCAAGCTTTCTTT. V and J are TRBV27 and TRBJ1-1; possibly TRBD1 for D (5 bases). This CDR3 has 13 amino acids. Deletions cut 5 bases from V and 9 bases from J, with 16 bases between. CDR1 MNHEY and CDR2 SMNVEV come from the germline V gene (reference sequence).

This chain joins TRBV6-5 and TRBJ2-3; 7 positions match TRBD2. The CDR3 has 15 amino acids. The V gene end was trimmed by 4 bases and the J gene end by 5 bases; junction bases not matched to a gene: 9. Germline V gene data show CDR1 as MNHEY and CDR2 as SVGAGI. CDR3 in amino acids: CASSSVAGVVDTQYF. In nucleotides, the CDR3 is TGTGCCAGCAGTTCCGTTGCGGGAGTAGTAGATACGCAGTATTTT.

This clone was observed a few times. CDR3 in amino acids: CASGRDRFNSPLHF. The CDR3 DNA reads as TGTGCCAGCGGCCGGGACAGATTTAATTCACCCCTCCACTTT. The chain combines TRBV6-1 with TRBJ1-6; TRBD1 aligns across 7 bases. The trim removed 8 bases at V and 6 bases at J, leaving 7 bases unmatched. The CDR3 is 14 amino acids. Germline V gives CDR1 MNHNS, CDR2 SASEGT.

The chain has TRBV11-2 and TRBJ1-2; TRBD1 agrees at 10 bases. The CDR3 is made up of 16 amino acids. Germline V gene sequence: CDR1 SGHAT, CDR2 FQNNGV. The ends lost 6 bases at V and 7 bases at J; junction bases unmatched: 14. In nucleotides, the CDR3 is TGTGCCAGCAGTTATAACACCGGGACAGGGGACTCTGGCTACACCTTC. Protein: CASSYNTGTGDSGYTF.

This clone appeared a few times. The J gene is TRBJ2-1, the V gene TRBV20-1; no firm D call. The CDR3 extends over 14 amino acids. V lost 2 bases and J 4 bases, leaving 12 bases between the germline ends. Germline CDR1 reads DFQATT; CDR2 reads SNEGSKA (reference sequence). The CDR3 is CSARLAGPYNEQFF. The CDR3 DNA sequence: TGCAGTGCTAGATTAGCAGGCCCTTACAATGAGCAGTTCTTC.

The chain recombines TRBV27 with TRBJ2-7; 8 nucleotides match TRBD2. The germline CDR1 and CDR2 sequences are MNHEY and SMNVEV (reference sequence). The CDR3 runs to 14 residues. The junction had 7 bases not matched to a gene; V was cut back by 6 bases and J by 3 bases. CDR3 protein: CASRSSGSRYEQYF. The CDR3 DNA reads TGTGCCAGCAGATCAAGCGGGAGTCGCTACGAGCAGTACTTC.

The genes are TRBV20-1 and TRBJ2-1; possible D gene TRBD2, 7 bases. V lost 3 bases to trimming and J lost 8 bases, with 20 bases between them. Looked up from germline, CDR1 is DFQATT and CDR2 is SNEGSKA (reference sequence). This CDR3 is 15 amino acids long. The DNA of the CDR3 is TGCAGTGCTAGGGAGACCACGGGGGGCCAGGATGAGCAGTTCTTC. Its translation is CSARETTGGQDEQFF.

This chain links TRBV27 with TRBJ2-7; 7 bases match TRBD1. CDR1 is MNHEY and CDR2 is SMNVEV in the germline V gene (reference sequence). CDR3 length equals 16 residues. J lost 2 bases, V lost 2 bases, and 9 bases had no gene match. The CDR3 DNA reads TGTGCCAGCAGTTTAGAGGGACAGAACCCGGCCTACGAGCAGTACTTC. Its translation is CASSLEGQNPAYEQYF.

This chain links TRBV6-4 with TRBJ2-5; tentatively, D is TRBD1 (7 bases). The CDR3 contains 15 residues. The V end lost 6 bases, the J end lost 0 bases, and 14 bases lay between the germline ends. CDR1 and CDR2 from the germline V gene are MRHNA and SNTAGT. The CDR3 coding sequence is TGTGCCAGCAGAGGCGGGACAGACTACCAAGAGACCCAGTACTTC. Amino acids: CASRGGTDYQETQYF.

This clone came up a few times. The chain links TRBV27 to TRBJ1-1; D is perhaps TRBD1 (6 bases). Germline V CDR1 and CDR2: MNHEY, SMNVEV (reference sequence). The ends were cut back, 5 bases at V and 2 bases at J, with 9 bases in the middle. The length of the CDR3 is 13 residues. In nucleotides, the CDR3 is TGTGCCAGCAGTAGGGGGACCAACACTGAAGCTTTCTTT. It specifies CASSRGTNTEAFF.

The chain joins TRBV6-2 or TRBV6-3 to TRBJ2-2; weak D call: TRBD2 (6 bases). The CDR3 is 14 amino acids. V was pared by 7 bases and J by 4 bases, with 13 bases between. Germline V gives CDR1 MNHEY, CDR2 SVGEGT. CDR3 nucleotides: TGTGCCAGCAATAAACCTAGCGCCACCGGGGAGCTGTTTTTT. The encoded protein is CASNKPSATGELFF.

This clone appeared a few times. The chain couples TRBV6-1 to TRBJ2-7; TRBD1 agrees at 9 bases. The CDR3 is made up of 17 amino acids. CDR1 and CDR2 (germline): MNHNS, SASEGT. The trim removed 6 bases at V and 1 base at J, leaving 13 bases unmatched. The CDR3 region is CASSSLGGTGTSYEQYF. As DNA, the CDR3 is TGTGCCAGCAGCTCTCTGGGGGGGACAGGGACGTCCTACGAGCAGTACTTC.